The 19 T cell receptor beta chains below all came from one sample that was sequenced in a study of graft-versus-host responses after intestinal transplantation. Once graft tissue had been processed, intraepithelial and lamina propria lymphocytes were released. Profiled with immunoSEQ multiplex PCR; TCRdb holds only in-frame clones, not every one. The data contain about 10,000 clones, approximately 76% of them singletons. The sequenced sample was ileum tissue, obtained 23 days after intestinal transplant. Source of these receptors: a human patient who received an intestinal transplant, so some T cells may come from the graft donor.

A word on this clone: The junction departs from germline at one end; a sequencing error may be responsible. The CDR3 loop reads CASSQVTGEEIQYF. As DNA, the CDR3 is TGTGCCAGCAGCCAAGTCACAGGGGAGGAGATCCAGTACTTC. The V and J genes are TRBV4-2 and TRBJ2-5, with D possibly TRBD1 on 7 matching bases. The CDR3 extends over 14 amino acids. Germline V gene lookup returns CDR1 LGHNA and CDR2 YNFKEQ.

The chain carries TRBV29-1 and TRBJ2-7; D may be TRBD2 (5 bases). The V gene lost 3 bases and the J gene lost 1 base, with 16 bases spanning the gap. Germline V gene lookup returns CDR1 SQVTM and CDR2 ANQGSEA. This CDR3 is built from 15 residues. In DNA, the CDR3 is TGCAGCGTTGAGGGTGATTCTAGCAGGTCCTACGAGCAGTACTTC. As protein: CSVEGDSSRSYEQYF.

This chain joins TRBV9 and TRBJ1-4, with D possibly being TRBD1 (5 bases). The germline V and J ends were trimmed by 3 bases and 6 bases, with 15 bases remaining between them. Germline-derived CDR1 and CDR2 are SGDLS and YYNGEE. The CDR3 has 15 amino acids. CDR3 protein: CASSATGRVDEKLFF. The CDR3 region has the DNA TGTGCCAGCAGCGCAACGGGCAGGGTAGATGAAAAACTGTTTTTT.

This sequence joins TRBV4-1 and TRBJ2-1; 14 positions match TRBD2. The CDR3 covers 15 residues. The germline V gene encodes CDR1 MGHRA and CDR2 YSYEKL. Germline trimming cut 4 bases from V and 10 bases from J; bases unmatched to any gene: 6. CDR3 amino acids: CASSRGLAGGGEQFF. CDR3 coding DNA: TGCGCCAGCAGCCGAGGACTAGCGGGGGGCGGCGAGCAGTTCTTC.

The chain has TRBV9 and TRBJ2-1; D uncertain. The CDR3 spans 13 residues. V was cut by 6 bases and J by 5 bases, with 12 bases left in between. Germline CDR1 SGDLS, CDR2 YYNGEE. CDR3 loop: CASTQGGNNEQFF. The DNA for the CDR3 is TGTGCCAGCACCCAAGGCGGTAACAATGAGCAGTTCTTC.

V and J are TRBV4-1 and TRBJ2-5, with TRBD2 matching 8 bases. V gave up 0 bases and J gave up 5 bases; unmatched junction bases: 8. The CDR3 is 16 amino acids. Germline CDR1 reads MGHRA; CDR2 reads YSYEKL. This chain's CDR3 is CASSQESAGGWETQYF. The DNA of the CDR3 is TGCGCCAGCAGCCAAGAGTCGGCGGGAGGCTGGGAGACCCAGTACTTC.

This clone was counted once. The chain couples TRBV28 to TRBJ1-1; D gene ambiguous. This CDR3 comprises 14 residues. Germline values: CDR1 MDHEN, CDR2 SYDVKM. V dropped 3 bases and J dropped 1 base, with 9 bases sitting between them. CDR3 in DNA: TGTGCCAGCAGTTTCGGTCCGGGGAACACTGAAGCTTTCTTT. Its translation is CASSFGPGNTEAFF.

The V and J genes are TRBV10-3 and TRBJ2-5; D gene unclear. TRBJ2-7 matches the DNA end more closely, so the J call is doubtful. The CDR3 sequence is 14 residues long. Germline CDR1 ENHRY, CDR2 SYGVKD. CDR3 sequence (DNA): TGTGCCATCAGTGAGTGGTCTCCCGCTATCGAGCAGTACTTC. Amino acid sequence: CAISEWSPAIEQYF.

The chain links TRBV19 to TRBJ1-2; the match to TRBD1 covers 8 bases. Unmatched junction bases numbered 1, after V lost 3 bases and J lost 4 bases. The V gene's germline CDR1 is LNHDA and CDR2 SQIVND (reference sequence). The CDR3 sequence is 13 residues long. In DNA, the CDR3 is TGTGCCAGTAGTATCGGACAGGGCTATGGCTACACCTTC. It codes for CASSIGQGYGYTF.

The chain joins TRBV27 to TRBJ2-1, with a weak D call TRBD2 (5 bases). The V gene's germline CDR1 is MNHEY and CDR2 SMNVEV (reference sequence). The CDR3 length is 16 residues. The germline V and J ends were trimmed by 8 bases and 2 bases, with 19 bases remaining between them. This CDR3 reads CASRSEGGGPYNEQFF. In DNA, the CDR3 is TGTGCCAGCCGCTCTGAAGGCGGAGGCCCCTACAATGAGCAGTTCTTC.

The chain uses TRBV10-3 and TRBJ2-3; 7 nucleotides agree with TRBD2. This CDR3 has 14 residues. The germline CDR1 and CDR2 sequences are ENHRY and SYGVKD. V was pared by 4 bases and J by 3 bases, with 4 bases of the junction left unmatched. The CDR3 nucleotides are TGTGCCATCAGTGGGAGGGAGGGGACAGATACGCAGTATTTT. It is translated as CAISGREGTDTQYF.

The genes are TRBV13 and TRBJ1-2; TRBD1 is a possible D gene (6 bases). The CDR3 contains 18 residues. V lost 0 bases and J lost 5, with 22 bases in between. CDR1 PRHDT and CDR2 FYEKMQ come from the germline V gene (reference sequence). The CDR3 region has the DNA TGTGCCAGCAGCTTAGGCCTCGGGATTTATGGGCAGGGGTATGGCTACACCTTC. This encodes CASSLGLGIYGQGYGYTF.

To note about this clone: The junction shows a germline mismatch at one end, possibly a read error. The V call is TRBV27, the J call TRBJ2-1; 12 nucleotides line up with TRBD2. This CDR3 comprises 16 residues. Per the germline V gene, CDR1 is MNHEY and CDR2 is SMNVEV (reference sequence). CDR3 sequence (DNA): TGTGCCAGCACGCCCGGGACTAGCGGGTACTACGATGAGCAGTTCTTC. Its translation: CASTPGTSGYYDEQFF.

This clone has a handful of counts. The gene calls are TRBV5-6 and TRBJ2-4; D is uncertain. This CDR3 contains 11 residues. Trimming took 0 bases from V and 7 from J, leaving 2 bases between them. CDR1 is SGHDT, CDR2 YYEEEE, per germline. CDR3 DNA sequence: TGTGCCAGCAGCTTGGACAACATTCAGTACTTC. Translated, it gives CASSLDNIQYF.

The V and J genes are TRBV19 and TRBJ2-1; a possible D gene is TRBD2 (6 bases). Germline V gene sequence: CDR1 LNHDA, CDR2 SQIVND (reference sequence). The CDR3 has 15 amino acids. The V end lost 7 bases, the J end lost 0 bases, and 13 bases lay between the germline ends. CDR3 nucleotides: TGTGCCAGTAACAAAGCGGGCCTCTCCTACAATGAGCAGTTCTTC. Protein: CASNKAGLSYNEQFF.

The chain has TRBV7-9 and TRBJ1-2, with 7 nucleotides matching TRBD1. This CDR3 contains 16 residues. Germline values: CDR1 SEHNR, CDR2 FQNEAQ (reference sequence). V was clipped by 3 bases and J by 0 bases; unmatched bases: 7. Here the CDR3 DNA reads TGTGCCAGCAGCTTTGGCGGGACAGAACCTAACTATGGCTACACCTTC. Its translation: CASSFGGTEPNYGYTF.

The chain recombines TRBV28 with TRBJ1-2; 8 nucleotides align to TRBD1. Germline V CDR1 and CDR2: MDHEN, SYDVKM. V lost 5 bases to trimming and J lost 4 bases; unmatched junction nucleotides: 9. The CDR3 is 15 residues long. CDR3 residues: CASSPQGARFYGYTF. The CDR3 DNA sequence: TGTGCCAGCAGTCCTCAGGGGGCGCGATTCTATGGCTACACCTTC.

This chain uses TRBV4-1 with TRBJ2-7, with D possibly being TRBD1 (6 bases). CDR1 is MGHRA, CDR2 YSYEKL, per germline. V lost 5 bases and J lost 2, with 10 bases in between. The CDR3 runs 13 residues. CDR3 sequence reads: CASSYGQTYEQYF. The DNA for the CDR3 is TGCGCCAGCAGCTACGGACAGACCTACGAGCAGTACTTC.

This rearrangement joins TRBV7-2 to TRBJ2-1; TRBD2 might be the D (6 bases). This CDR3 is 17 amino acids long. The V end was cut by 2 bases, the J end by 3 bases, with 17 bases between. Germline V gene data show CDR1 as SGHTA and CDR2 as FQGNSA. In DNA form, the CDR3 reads TGTGCCAGCAGCTTACTCGAACCGGGAGACTACTACAATGAGCAGTTCTTC. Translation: CASSLLEPGDYYNEQFF.